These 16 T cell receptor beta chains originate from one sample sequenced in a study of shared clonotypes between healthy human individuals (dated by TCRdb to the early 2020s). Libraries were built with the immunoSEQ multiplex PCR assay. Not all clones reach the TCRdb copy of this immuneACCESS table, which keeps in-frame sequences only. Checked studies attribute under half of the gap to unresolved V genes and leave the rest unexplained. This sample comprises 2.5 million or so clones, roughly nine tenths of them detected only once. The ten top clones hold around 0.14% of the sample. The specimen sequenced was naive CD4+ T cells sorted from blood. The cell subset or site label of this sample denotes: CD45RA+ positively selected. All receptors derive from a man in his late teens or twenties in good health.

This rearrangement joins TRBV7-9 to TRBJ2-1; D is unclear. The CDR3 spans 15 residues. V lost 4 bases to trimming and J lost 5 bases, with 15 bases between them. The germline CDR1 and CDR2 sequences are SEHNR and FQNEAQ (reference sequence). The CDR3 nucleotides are TGTGCCAGCAGCTCCCGATTAGGCTGGAACAATGAGCAGTTCTTC. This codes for CASSSRLGWNNEQFF.

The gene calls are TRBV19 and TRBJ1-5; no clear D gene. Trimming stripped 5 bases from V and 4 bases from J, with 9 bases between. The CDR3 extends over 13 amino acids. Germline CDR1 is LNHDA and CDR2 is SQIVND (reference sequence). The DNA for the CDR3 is TGTGCCAGTAGTTATACCGTGAATCAGCCCCAGCATTTT. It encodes CASSYTVNQPQHF.

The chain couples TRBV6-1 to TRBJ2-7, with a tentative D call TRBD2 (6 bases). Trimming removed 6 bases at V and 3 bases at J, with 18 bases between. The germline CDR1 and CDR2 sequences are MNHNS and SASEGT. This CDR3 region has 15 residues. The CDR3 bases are TGTGCCAGCAGATTATGGACTGCGGGGAACTACGAGCAGTACTTC. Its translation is CASRLWTAGNYEQYF.

In DNA, the CDR3 is TGTGCCAGCAGTACCAGAGTCATGAACACTGAAGCTTTCTTT. Translating it yields CASSTRVMNTEAFF. The V gene is TRBV11-2, the J gene TRBJ1-1; D remains unclear. Germline loops: CDR1 SGHAT, CDR2 FQNNGV. Trimming stripped 6 bases from V and 0 bases from J, with 11 bases between. The CDR3 has 14 residues.

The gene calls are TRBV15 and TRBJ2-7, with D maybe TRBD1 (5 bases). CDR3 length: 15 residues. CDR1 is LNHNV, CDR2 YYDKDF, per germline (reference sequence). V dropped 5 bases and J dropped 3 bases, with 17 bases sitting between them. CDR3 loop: CATSGSRGLSYEQYF. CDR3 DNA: TGTGCCACCAGCGGGTCTAGGGGCCTCAGCTACGAGCAGTACTTC.

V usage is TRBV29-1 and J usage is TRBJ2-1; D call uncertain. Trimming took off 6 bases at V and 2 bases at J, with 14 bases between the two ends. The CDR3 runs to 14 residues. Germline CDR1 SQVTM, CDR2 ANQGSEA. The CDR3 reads CSVQVRRTYNEQFF. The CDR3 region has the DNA TGCAGCGTCCAAGTAAGGCGAACCTACAATGAGCAGTTCTTC.

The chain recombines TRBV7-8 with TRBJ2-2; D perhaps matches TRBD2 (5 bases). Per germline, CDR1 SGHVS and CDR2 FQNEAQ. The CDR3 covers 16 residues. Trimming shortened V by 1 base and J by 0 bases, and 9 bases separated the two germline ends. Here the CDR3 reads CASSLEGVANTGELFF. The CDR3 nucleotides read TGTGCCAGCAGCTTAGAGGGAGTGGCGAACACCGGGGAGCTGTTTTTT.

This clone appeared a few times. For the CDR3, the DNA is TGTGCCAGCAATCACAAGAACTATGGCTACACCTTC. This sequence encodes CASNHKNYGYTF. V usage is TRBV25-1 and J usage is TRBJ1-2; unclear D gene. The ends were cut back, 7 bases at V and 2 bases at J, with 8 bases in the middle. The CDR3 sequence is 12 residues long. Germline V gene lookup returns CDR1 MGHDK and CDR2 SYGVNS.

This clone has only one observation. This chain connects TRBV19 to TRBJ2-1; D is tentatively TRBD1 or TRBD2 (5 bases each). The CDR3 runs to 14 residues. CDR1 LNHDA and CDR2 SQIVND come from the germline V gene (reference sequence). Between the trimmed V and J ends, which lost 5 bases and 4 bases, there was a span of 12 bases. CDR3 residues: CASSWEKGYNEQFF. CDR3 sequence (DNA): TGTGCCAGTAGTTGGGAGAAGGGGTACAATGAGCAGTTCTTC.

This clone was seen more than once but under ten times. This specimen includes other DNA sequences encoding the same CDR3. The CDR3 protein is CASSSANQPQHF. In nucleotides, the CDR3 is TGTGCCAGCAGTTCCGCTAATCAGCCCCAGCATTTT. This rearrangement joins TRBV28 to TRBJ1-5, with D hard to call. V dropped 4 bases and J dropped 4 bases, with 5 bases sitting between them. Germline CDR1 reads MDHEN; CDR2 reads SYDVKM. The CDR3 consists of 12 residues.

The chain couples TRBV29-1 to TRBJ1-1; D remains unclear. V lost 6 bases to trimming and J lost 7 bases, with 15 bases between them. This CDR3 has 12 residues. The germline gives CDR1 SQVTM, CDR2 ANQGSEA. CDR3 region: CSVEVGVVEAFF. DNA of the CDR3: TGCAGCGTGGAGGTCGGGGTTGTTGAAGCTTTCTTT. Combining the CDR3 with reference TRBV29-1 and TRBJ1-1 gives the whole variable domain SAVISQKPSRDICQRGTSLTIQCQVDSQVTMMFWYRQQPGQSLTLIATANQGSEATYESGFVIDKFPISRPNLTFSTLTVSNMSPEDSSIYLCSVEVGVVEAFFGQGTRLTVV.

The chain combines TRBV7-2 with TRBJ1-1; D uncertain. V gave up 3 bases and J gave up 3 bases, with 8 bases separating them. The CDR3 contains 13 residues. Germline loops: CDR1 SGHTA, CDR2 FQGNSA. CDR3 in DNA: TGTGCCAGCAGCTTTTCAGCCTACACTGAAGCTTTCTTT. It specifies CASSFSAYTEAFF. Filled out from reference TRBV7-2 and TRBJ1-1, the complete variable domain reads GAGVSQSPSNKVTEKGKDVELRCDPISGHTALYWYRQSLGQGLEFLIYFQGNSAPDKSGLPSDRFSAERTGGSVSTLTIQRTQQEDSAVYLCASSFSAYTEAFFGQGTRLTVV.

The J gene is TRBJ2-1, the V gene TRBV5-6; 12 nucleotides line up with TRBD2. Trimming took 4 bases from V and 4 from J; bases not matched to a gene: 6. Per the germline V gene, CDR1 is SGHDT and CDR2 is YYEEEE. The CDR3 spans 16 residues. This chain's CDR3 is CASSLLLAGGYNEQFF. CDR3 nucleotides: TGTGCCAGCAGCCTTCTGCTAGCGGGAGGGTACAATGAGCAGTTCTTC.

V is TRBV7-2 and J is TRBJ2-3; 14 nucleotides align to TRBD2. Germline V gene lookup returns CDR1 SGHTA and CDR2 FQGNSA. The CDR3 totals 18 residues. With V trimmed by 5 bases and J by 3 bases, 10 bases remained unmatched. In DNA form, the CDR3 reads TGTGCCAGCAGCCTCCCCCGACTAGCGGGGGGGCCAACAGATACGCAGTATTTT. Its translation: CASSLPRLAGGPTDTQYF.

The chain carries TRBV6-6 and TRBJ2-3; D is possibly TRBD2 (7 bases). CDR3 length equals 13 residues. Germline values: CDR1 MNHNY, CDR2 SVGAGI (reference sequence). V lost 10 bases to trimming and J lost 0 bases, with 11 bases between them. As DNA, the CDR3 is TGTGCCACGGGGAGGGGGAGCACAGATACGCAGTATTTT. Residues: CATGRGSTDTQYF.

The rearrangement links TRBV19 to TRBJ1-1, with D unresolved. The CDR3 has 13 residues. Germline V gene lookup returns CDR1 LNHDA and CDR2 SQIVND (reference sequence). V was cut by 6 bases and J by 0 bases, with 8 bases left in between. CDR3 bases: TGTGCCAGTAGGCTACAAGTGAACACTGAAGCTTTCTTT. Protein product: CASRLQVNTEAFF. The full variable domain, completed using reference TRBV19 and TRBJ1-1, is DGGITQSPKYLFRKEGQNVTLSCEQNLNHDAMYWYRQDPGQGLRLIYYSQIVNDFQKGDIAEGYSVSREKKESFPLTVTSAQKNPTAFYLCASRLQVNTEAFFGQGTRLTVV.